This is a list of T cell receptor beta chains from one sample in a study of regulatory T cells in long-lasting Graves disease. TCRdb re-called the multiplex PCR reads through MiXCR, storing one row per CDR3 protein. Of roughly 260,000 distinct CDR3 sequences in the sample, around 19% were seen once. These data were also filed under a second study, of T cells in Graves' hyperthyroidism and ophthalmopathy.

The sample consisted of peripheral blood mononuclear cells (PBMCs), taken at new diagnosis, from a patient treated with antithyroid drugs. Receptors were obtained from a woman aged 30 to 39 with Graves disease. The CDR3 runs from the conserved cysteine through the conserved F or W. Each record gives: clone size, V gene, D gene, J gene, CDR3 DNA, CDR3 protein. D genes are given only for firm matches. Clone size is not always given. Where it is, it says once, few, many or a class for expanded clones.

few	TRBV18	TRBD1	TRBJ2-3	TGTGCCAGCTCACCATCTAGAGGGGGCGCAGATACGCAGTATTTT	CASSPSRGGADTQYF
many	TRBV5-6	NA	TRBJ2-7	TGTGCCAGCAGCCCCCGGCCCCAGGCCTCCTACGAGCAGTACTTC	CASSPRPQASYEQYF
many	TRBV6-1	NA	TRBJ1-2	TGTGCCAGCAGTCCCCGGGATTCTAACTATGGCTACACCTTC	CASSPRDSNYGYTF
many	TRBV29-1	NA	TRBJ1-2	TGCAGCGTAATCACAGGGAATGGCTACACCTTC	CSVITGNGYTF
many	TRBV12-3/TRBV12-4	NA	TRBJ1-1	TGTGCCAGCAGTTTAGGCAACTTGAACACTGAAGCTTTCTTT	CASSLGNLNTEAFF
many	TRBV5-5	TRBD1	TRBJ2-5	TGTGCCAGCAGCTCAAAGACAGGGCCGGCGACCCAGTACTTC	CASSSKTGPATQYF
many	TRBV5-1	NA	TRBJ2-7	TGTGCCAGCAGCCGGACTGAATTCTCCTACGAGCAGTACTTC	CASSRTEFSYEQYF
many	TRBV5-1	TRBD2	TRBJ2-3	TGCGCCAGCAGCGTCGGACTAGCGGGGGGCAAAAGAGGAGATACGCAGTATTTT	CASSVGLAGGKRGDTQYF
few	TRBV20-1	NA	TRBJ1-2	TGCAGTGCTGGATGGGCAGGGTTTCTCTATGGCTACACCTTC	CSAGWAGFLYGYTF
many	TRBV12-3/TRBV12-4	NA	TRBJ2-3	TGTGCCAGCACCCCTGGTCCGGGTGCGAGCACAGATACGCAGTATTTT	CASTPGPGASTDTQYF
few	TRBV12-3/TRBV12-4	NA	TRBJ2-2	TGTGCCAGCAGTTTTCGTCCGGCGAACACCGGGGAGCTGTTTTTT	CASSFRPANTGELFF
many	TRBV6-1	TRBD1	TRBJ1-5	TGTGCCAAAAACCGGGACAGCTATCAGCCCCAGCATTTT	CAKNRDSYQPQHF
many	TRBV3-1	NA	TRBJ1-1	TGTGCCAGCAGCCAACTGGGCGTCGGCACTGAAGCTTTCTTT	CASSQLGVGTEAFF
many	TRBV3-1	TRBD2	TRBJ2-5	TGTGCCAGCAGCCAAGTGACTAGCGGGGGGGCCGGAGAGACCCAGTACTTC	CASSQVTSGGAGETQYF
NA	TRBV14	NA	TRBJ2-1	TGTGCCAGCAGCCACCGGGAGATCAACAATGAGCAGTTCTTC	CASSHREINNEQFF
many	TRBV15	NA	TRBJ1-6	TGTGCCACCAGCAGGGACCGGGACGGAGTTTCAAGGTCACCCCTCCACTTT	CATSRDRDGVSRSPLHF
many	TRBV27	NA	TRBJ1-2	TGTGCCAGCAGTTTCACCTCCTTGACAGGCCAACTTTATGGCTACACCTTC	CASSFTSLTGQLYGYTF
many	TRBV12-3/TRBV12-4	TRBD1	TRBJ1-6	TGTGCCAGCAGTTTCAACAGGGGTAATTCACCCCTCCACTTT	CASSFNRGNSPLHF
many	TRBV12-3/TRBV12-4	NA	TRBJ1-6	TGTGCCAGCAGTCAAGAAATATACTCACCCCTCCACTTT	CASSQEIYSPLHF
many	TRBV20-1	NA	TRBJ2-7	TGCAGCGTTTTGGGGGGTCTGGGTTACGAGCAGTACTTC	CSVLGGLGYEQYF
many	TRBV12-3/TRBV12-4	TRBD1	TRBJ1-1	TGTGCCAGCAGTCCACGGGACAGGCATAACACTGAAGCTTTCTTT	CASSPRDRHNTEAFF
many	TRBV20-1	NA	TRBJ2-2	TGCAGTGCTAGAGATGTGGAGGGGGGCACCGGGGAGCTGTTTTTT	CSARDVEGGTGELFF
many	TRBV11-2	TRBD2	TRBJ2-7	TGTGCCAGCAGCCTAACGGGAGGGGGCTACGAGCAGTACTTC	CASSLTGGGYEQYF
many	TRBV10-2	NA	TRBJ1-1	TGCGCCAGCGCGGGACCCAGTTCGGGCACTGAAGCTTTCTTT	CASAGPSSGTEAFF
NA	TRBV7-3	TRBD2	TRBJ2-1	TGTGCCAGCAGCTACGGGATTAATAGCGGGGGGGCCAATGAGCAGTTCTTC	CASSYGINSGGANEQFF
many	TRBV7-9	TRBD1	TRBJ1-5	TGTGCCAGCAGCTTAGAGACAGGGGGCGGCAATCAGCCCCAGCATTTT	CASSLETGGGNQPQHF
NA	TRBV2	TRBD1	TRBJ1-2	TGTGCCAGCAGAGGCGGGACAGGGGGCCCTCTGGATGGCTACACCTTC	CASRGGTGGPLDGYTF
NA	TRBV7-9	TRBD1	TRBJ1-5	TGTGCCAGCAGCTTTTCCGGGACAGGGGGAGGTCAGCCCCAGCATTTT	CASSFSGTGGGQPQHF
many	TRBV15	TRBD2	TRBJ2-3	TGTGCCACCAGCAGAGGGGAGCGGGGGCGCTCTAGCACAGATACGCAGTATTTT	CATSRGERGRSSTDTQYF
many	TRBV28	NA	TRBJ1-4	TGTGCCAGCCTTACAAGGGCTAATGAAAAACTGTTTTTT	CASLTRANEKLFF
many	TRBV5-1	TRBD1	TRBJ2-1	TGCGCCAGCAGCCGTGACAGGGGAAGTGAGCAGTTCTTC	CASSRDRGSEQFF
many	TRBV20-1	TRBD2	TRBJ2-3	TGCAGTGCTGCAGAACTAGCGGGGGGAGCAGATACGCAGTATTTT	CSAAELAGGADTQYF
NA	TRBV5-1	TRBD2	TRBJ2-1	TGCGCCAGCAGCTTGACAAGCGGGGGGGCTCTGAGGAGCTCCTACAATGAGCAGTTCTTC	CASSLTSGGALRSSYNEQFF
few	TRBV12-3/TRBV12-4	NA	TRBJ2-7	TGTGCCAGCAGTCAACTACCGGGTCCCTGGGGGGAGCAGTACTTC	CASSQLPGPWGEQYF
many	TRBV7-9	NA	TRBJ2-1	TGTGCCAGCAGCACCAACCAAGCTCGTTCCTACAATGAGCAGTTCTTC	CASSTNQARSYNEQFF
many	TRBV18	NA	TRBJ2-3	TGTGCCAGCAGCCCTGTAACAGATACGCAGTATTTT	CASSPVTDTQYF
NA	TRBV19	NA	TRBJ1-1	TGTGCCAGTAGTCACCGGAGAGGCCAGTTTGAAGCTTTCTTT	CASSHRRGQFEAFF
once	TRBV28	TRBD2	TRBJ2-1	TGTGCCAGCAGTTTAAGTACTAGCGGGAGTGGGAATGAGCAGTTCTTC	CASSLSTSGSGNEQFF
many	TRBV2	NA	TRBJ1-1	TGTGCCAGCAGAGGGGGAGGAGCGGTTACTGAAGCTTTCTTT	CASRGGGAVTEAFF
many	TRBV5-4	TRBD1	TRBJ2-1	TGCGCCAGCAGCGATCAGGGGGCGGTCTACAATGAGCAGTTCTTC	CASSDQGAVYNEQFF
many	TRBV2	NA	TRBJ1-2	TGTGCCAGCAGACGATCGGACGGCGGCTACACCTTC	CASRRSDGGYTF
many	TRBV5-1	TRBD2	TRBJ2-1	TGCGCCAGCGGCCAGGGAGGGTTGCATGGGTACAATGAGCAGTTCTTC	CASGQGGLHGYNEQFF
few	TRBV19	NA	TRBJ1-5	TGTGCCAGTAGTATAGAGCCAGCTGGGGGCAATCAGCCCCAGCATTTT	CASSIEPAGGNQPQHF
few	TRBV12-3/TRBV12-4	NA	TRBJ2-1	TGTGCCAGCAGTTTGGGTTGGGATGAGCAGTTCTTC	CASSLGWDEQFF
NA	TRBV5-6	NA	TRBJ1-6	TGTGCCAGCAGCTTGTGGGTTCCCTATAATTCACCCCTCCACTTT	CASSLWVPYNSPLHF
many	TRBV5-1	NA	TRBJ2-3	TGCGCCAGCAGCTTCCAGGGAACAGATACGCAGTATTTT	CASSFQGTDTQYF
many	TRBV27	NA	TRBJ2-7	TGTGCCAGCAGTTTAGGAGGGGGGTACTCCTACGAGCAGTACTTC	CASSLGGGYSYEQYF
many	TRBV20-1	NA	TRBJ2-3	TGCAGTGCCGGGACAACTAGCACAGATACGCAGTATTTT	CSAGTTSTDTQYF
NA	TRBV30	TRBD1	TRBJ2-7	TGTGCCTGGACCCATCGGGGGACAGGATTCTCCTACGAGCAGTACTTC	CAWTHRGTGFSYEQYF
many	TRBV6-1	TRBD2	TRBJ2-7	TGTGCCAGCAGGCTCGGGGGGAACTCCTACGAGCAGTACTTC	CASRLGGNSYEQYF
many	TRBV6-1	TRBD1	TRBJ2-4	TGTGCCAGCAGTCATCGCACCGGGACAGGGAGTAACATTCAGTACTTC	CASSHRTGTGSNIQYF
many	TRBV4-1	NA	TRBJ2-7	TGCGCCAGCAGCCAAGCGGTGGGGGGCCTCTCCTACGAGCAGTACTTC	CASSQAVGGLSYEQYF
many	TRBV12-3/TRBV12-4	NA	TRBJ1-5	TGTGCCAGCAGTTTTATCGGATACCAGCCCCAACATTTT	CASSFIGYQPQHF
many	TRBV10-2	TRBD1	TRBJ1-1	TGCGCCAGCAGTGAACCGGACAGGGGGAAAACTGAAGCTTTCTTT	CASSEPDRGKTEAFF
many	TRBV6-2/TRBV6-3	NA	TRBJ1-1	TGTGCCAGCAGTGAAGTCTGGCAGATGAACACTGAAGCTTTCTTT	CASSEVWQMNTEAFF